This TCR beta chain was captured in a study of neurological immune-mediated disorders. The cDNA was generated by 5'RACE with 10-nucleotide random UMIs. MiXCR, applied by TCRdb to the 5' RACE reads, yields one record per CDR3 protein. The table has tens of thousands of distinct CDR3 sequences, around 5.8% seen once; the top ten hold less than 1.5%. V dropped 2 bases and J dropped 7; count of bases not matched to a gene: 3. From germline, CDR1 is MNHEY and CDR2 SMNVEV (reference sequence). The CDR3 loop spans 13 amino acids. This clonotype was recorded many times. Its antigen remains unknown. Study-level results: There was no clinical or MRI feature that showed an association with the multiple sclerosis repertoire cluster.

This rearrangement joins TRBV27 to TRBJ2-3, with 7 bases aligning to TRBD2. The source of this sequence is a woman aged 18-29 years with multiple sclerosis. Input material: CD4+ T cells from blood. The CDR3 is CASSLREGYTQYF. CDR3 coding DNA: TGTGCCAGCAGTTTAAGGGAGGGATATACGCAGTATTTT.